The sequence of this T cell receptor beta chain was determined in a study of blood T cell repertoires in COVID-19. The V end was cut by 3 bases, the J end by 6 bases, with 3 bases between. Germline V gene sequence: CDR1 DFQATT, CDR2 SNEGSKA (reference sequence). There are 10 residues in the CDR3. The data were produced by immunoSEQ multiplex PCR, yet TCRdb's version contains in-frame clones alone and is incomplete. The sample records about 260,000 clones, about 88% being singletons. This sequence originates from a man in his fifties or sixties who had recovered from COVID-19. Sequencing was performed on peripheral blood. The chain has TRBV20-1 and TRBJ1-5; D is undetermined. CDR3 loop: CSASGQPQHF. DNA of the CDR3: TGCAGTGCTAGCGGTCAGCCCCAGCATTTT.